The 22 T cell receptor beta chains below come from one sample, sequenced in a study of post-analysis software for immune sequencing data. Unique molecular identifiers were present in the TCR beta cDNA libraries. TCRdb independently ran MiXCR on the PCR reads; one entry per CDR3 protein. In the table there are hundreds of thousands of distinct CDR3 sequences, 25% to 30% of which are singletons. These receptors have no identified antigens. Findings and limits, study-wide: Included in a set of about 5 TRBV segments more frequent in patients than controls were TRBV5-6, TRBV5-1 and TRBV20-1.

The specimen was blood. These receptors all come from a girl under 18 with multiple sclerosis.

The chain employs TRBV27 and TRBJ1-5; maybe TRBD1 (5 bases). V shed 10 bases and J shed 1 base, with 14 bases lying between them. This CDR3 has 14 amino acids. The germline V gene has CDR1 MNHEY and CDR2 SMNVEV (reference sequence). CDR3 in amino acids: CATTGTPSNQPQHF. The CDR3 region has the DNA TGTGCCACTACCGGGACGCCGAGCAATCAGCCCCAGCATTTT.

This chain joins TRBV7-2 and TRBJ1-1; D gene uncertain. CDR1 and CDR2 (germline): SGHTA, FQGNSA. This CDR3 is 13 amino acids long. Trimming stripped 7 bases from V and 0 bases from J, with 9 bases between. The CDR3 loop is CASTTSVNTEAFF. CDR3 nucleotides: TGTGCCAGCACCACTTCAGTGAACACTGAAGCTTTCTTT.

The CDR3 loop is CASSPMGGINQPQHF. CDR3 bases: TGTGCCAGCAGCCCCATGGGCGGAATAAATCAGCCCCAGCATTTT. The genes are TRBV4-2 and TRBJ1-5, with no clear D. This CDR3 comprises 15 residues. The V gene's germline CDR1 is LGHNA and CDR2 YNFKEQ. V gave up 4 bases and J gave up 4 bases, with 14 bases separating them.

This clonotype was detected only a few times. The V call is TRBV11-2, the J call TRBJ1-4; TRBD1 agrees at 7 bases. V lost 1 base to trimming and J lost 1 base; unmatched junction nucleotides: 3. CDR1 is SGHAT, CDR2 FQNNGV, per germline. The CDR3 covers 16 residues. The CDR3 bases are TGTGCCAGCAGCTTAGTAGGGGGCAGAACTAATGAAAAACTGTTTTTT. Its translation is CASSLVGGRTNEKLFF.

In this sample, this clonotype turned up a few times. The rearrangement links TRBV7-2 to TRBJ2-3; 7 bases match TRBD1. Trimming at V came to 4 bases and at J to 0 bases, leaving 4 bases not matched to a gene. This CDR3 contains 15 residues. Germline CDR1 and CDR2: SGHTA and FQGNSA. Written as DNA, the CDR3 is TGTGCCAGCAGCTGGACAGGCACTAGCACAGATACGCAGTATTTT. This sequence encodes CASSWTGTSTDTQYF.

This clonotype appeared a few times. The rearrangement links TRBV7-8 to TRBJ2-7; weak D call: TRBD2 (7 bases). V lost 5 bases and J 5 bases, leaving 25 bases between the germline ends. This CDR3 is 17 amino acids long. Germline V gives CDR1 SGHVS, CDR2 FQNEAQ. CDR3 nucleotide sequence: TGTGCCAGCAGCCCCCAAGTAGGGGGGGGGCCGTACAACGAGCAGTACTTC. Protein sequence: CASSPQVGGGPYNEQYF.

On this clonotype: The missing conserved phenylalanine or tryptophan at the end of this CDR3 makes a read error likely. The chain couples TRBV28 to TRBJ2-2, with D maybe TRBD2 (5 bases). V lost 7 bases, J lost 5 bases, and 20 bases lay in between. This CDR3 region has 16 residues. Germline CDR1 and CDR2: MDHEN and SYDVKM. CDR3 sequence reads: CASNGAGTPRTGELFL. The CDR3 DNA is TGTGCCAGCAACGGCGCGGGTACCCCGAGGACCGGGGAGCTGTTTTTG.

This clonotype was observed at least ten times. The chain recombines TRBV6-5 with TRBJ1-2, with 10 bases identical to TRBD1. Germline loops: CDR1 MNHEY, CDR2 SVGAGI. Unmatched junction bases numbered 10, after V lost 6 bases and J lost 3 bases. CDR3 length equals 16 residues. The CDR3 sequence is CASRTTWGQGHYGYTF. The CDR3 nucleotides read TGTGCCAGCAGAACTACATGGGGACAGGGGCACTATGGCTACACCTTC.

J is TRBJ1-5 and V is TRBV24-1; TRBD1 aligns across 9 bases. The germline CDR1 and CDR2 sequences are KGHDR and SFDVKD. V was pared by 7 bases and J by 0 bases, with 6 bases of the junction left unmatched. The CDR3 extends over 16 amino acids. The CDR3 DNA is TGTGCCACCAGCTCCGGGACAGGGCATAGCAATCAGCCCCAGCATTTT. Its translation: CATSSGTGHSNQPQHF.

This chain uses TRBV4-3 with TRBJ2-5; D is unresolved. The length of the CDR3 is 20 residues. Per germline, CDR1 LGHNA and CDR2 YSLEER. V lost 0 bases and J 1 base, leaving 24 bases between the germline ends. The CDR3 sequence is CASSQEKRWKRPRSQETQYF. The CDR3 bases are TGCGCCAGCAGCCAAGAAAAAAGATGGAAAAGACCGCGTAGCCAAGAGACCCAGTACTTC.

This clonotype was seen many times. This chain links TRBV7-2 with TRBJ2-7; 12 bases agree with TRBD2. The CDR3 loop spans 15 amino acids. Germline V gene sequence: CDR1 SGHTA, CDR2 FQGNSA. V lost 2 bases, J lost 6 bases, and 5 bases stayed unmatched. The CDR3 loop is CASSLRLAGAGEQYF. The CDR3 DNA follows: TGTGCCAGCAGCTTAAGACTAGCGGGAGCCGGCGAGCAGTACTTC.

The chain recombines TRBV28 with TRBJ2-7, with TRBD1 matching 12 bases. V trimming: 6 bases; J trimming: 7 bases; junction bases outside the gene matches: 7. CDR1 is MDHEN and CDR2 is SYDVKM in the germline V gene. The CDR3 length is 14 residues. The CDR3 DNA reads TGTGCCAGCAGACCGGGACAGGGGGCGCTTGAGCAGTACTTC. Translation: CASRPGQGALEQYF.

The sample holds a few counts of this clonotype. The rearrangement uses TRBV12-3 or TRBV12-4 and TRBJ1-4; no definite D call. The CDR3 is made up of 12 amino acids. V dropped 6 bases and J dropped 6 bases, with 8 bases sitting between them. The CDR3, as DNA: TGTGCCAGCAGGCCGCGCGATGAAAAACTGTTTTTT. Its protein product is CASRPRDEKLFF.

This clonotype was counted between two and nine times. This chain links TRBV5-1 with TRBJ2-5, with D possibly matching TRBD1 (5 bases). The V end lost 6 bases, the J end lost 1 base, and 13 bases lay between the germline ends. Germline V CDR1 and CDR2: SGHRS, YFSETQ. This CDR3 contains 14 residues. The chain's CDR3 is CASIKGVGQETQYF. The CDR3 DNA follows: TGCGCCAGCATCAAAGGGGTCGGCCAAGAGACCCAGTACTTC.

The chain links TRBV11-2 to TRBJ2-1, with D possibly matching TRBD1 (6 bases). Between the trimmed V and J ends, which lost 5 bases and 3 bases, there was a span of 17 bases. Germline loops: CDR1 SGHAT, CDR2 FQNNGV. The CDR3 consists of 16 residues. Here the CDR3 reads CASSGTGTSIYNEQFF. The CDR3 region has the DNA TGTGCCAGCAGCGGTACCGGGACAAGTATCTACAATGAGCAGTTCTTC.

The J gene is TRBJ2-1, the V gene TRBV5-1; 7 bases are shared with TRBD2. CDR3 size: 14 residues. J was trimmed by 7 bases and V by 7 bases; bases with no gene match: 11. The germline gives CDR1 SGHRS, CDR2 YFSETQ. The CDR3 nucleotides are TGCGCCAGCGGGAGGGAGCGGGGCACGAATGAGCAGTTCTTC. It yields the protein CASGRERGTNEQFF.

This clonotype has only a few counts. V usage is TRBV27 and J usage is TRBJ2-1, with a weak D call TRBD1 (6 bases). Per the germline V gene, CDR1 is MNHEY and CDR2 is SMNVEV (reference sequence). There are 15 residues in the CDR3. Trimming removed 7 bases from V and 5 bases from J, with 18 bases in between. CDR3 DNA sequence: TGTGCCAGCACCCCATGGGGCAGGGGAAACAATGAGCAGTTCTTC. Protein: CASTPWGRGNNEQFF.

This CDR3 reads CASSLVAGPNNEQFF. In nucleotides, the CDR3 is TGTGCCAGCAGCTTAGTCGCGGGGCCCAACAATGAGCAGTTCTTC. The J gene is TRBJ2-1, the V gene TRBV7-8, with a weak D call TRBD2 (6 bases). The ends were cut back, 1 base at V and 5 bases at J, with 12 bases in the middle. From germline, CDR1 is SGHVS and CDR2 FQNEAQ. The CDR3 is 15 residues long.

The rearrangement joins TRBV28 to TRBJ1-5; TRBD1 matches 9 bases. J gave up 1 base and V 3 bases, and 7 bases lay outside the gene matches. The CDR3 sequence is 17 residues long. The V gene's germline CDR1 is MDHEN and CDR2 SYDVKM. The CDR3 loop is CASSFNRGRPSNQPQHF. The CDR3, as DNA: TGTGCCAGCAGTTTTAACAGGGGGCGGCCGAGCAATCAGCCCCAGCATTTT.

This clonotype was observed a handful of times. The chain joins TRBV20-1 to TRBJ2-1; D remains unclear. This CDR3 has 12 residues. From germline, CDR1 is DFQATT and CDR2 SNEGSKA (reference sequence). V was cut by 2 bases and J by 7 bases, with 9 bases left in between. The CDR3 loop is CSARRMANEQFF. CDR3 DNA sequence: TGCAGTGCTAGACGTATGGCAAATGAGCAGTTCTTC.

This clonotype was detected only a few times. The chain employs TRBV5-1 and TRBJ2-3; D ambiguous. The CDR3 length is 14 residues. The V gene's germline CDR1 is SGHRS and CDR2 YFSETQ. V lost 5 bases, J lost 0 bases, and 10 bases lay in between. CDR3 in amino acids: CASRNSPSTDTQYF. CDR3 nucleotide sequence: TGCGCCAGCAGGAACAGCCCTAGCACAGATACGCAGTATTTT. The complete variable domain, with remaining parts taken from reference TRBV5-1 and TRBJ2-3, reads KAGVTQTPRYLIKTRGQQVTLSCSPISGHRSVSWYQQTPGQGLQFLFEYFSETQRNKGNFPGRFSGRQFSNSRSEMNVSTLELGDSALYLCASRNSPSTDTQYFGPGTRLTVL.

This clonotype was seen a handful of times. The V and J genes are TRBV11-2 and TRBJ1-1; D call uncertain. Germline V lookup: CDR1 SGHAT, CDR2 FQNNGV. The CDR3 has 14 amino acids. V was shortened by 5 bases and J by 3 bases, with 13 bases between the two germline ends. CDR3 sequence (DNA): TGTGCCAGCAGCCCGGCAGGTTCCCACACTGAAGCTTTCTTT. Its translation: CASSPAGSHTEAFF.